This T cell receptor beta chain was documented in a study of T-cell reconstitution after alpha-beta-depleted transplantation in children (TCRdb year 2016). Turning to the overall study: T-cell immune reconstitution after TCRalphabeta/CD19-depleted allogeneic hematopoietic cell transplantation in children was quantitatively tracked in the study by means of TCR repertoire profiling.

Receptor libraries were prepared by PCR. Sequencing used an Illumina HiSeq 2500. Molecular barcoding was employed in the preparation of TCR libraries, with unique molecular identifiers being used to normalize TCRbeta repertoire quantification. TCRdb ran its own pipeline on the public reads, namely fastp trimming at Q25 and MiXCR clone calling, and kept in-frame beta chains. Entries that share a CDR3 protein sequence are merged under the most common genes and DNA. Counted in this sample were 500,000 to 750,000 distinct CDR3 sequences; about an eighth of them appeared once. The top ten clonotypes cover about 2.2% of the sample. From the cysteine up to the phenylalanine, the CDR3 has a length of 13 residues. Only CDR3 DNA remains: 39 bases, in frame from the first base. The germline V gene sets CDR1 to MGHDK and CDR2 to SYGVNS. V drops 7 bases and J drops 5 bases, leaving 11 bases in between. The treatment or condition label on this specimen signifies: allogeneic hematopoietic cell transplantation with graft depleted of TCRalphabeta T cells and CD19 B cells. Transplant recipients were children who received TCRalphabeta/CD19-depleted allogeneic hematopoietic cell grafts.

Points the paper makes about the study in general: Apparently early alphabetaT-cell count recovery about two months after transplant reportedly relied on only several hundred rapidly expanded clones derived from non-depleted graft cells. In some patients, the high TCRbeta diversity seen at day 60 was put down to recipient T cells and intrathymic progenitors that had survived conditioning. Hyperexpanded clone frequencies declined over subsequent months; after one year, T-cell counts and TCRbeta diversity were mostly attributed to newly produced T cells.

As concerns this clonotype: Its binding antigen is unknown. Base qualities are not provided; no much larger clone lies one nucleotide away.

Recombination joined TRBV25-1 with TRBJ2-2; no D gene call is confident. Here the sequenced sample was PBMCs, mostly from graft donor cells, taken 360 days after TCRalphabeta/CD19-depleted stem cell transplant. This clonotype was sampled from a male patient aged 5 to 17 who had a stem cell transplant for acute myeloid leukemia, so the T cells may come from the graft donor. The nucleotide sequence reads TGTGCCAGCACTGGGGTGGGAACCGGGGAGCTGTTTTTT. This yields the protein CASTGVGTGELFF.